This record covers a single T cell receptor beta chain. Here immunoSEQ multiplex PCR was the method, and the copy in TCRdb shows in-frame clones only, minus some. Of about 150,000 clones listed, roughly 85% are singletons. The data were obtained in a study of blood T cell repertoires in COVID-19. Background on the study: Either two negative PCRs, clearance, or symptom resolution qualified Cohort 3 donors as recovered.

Per the germline V gene, CDR1 is SGDLS and CDR2 is YYNGEE. The V and J ends lost 0 bases and 7 bases respectively, with 13 bases between them. This CDR3 spans 15 amino acids. Material: PBMCs or T cells enriched from blood (not recorded which). The chain is built from TRBV9 and TRBJ2-2; no definite D call. This TCR came from a woman in her 70s in a cohort exposed to, infected with or recovered from COVID-19 (not recorded which). The CDR3 nucleotides read TGTGCCAGCAGCGTAGGGCCCCCCAGAGGCGGGGAGCTGTTTTTT. Its protein is CASSVGPPRGGELFF.